This TCR beta chain was recorded in a study of blood T cells in healthy people across ages. In its sample, this clonotype was seen once. Next came a second PCR, run for roughly 6 to 11 cycles, which used a sample-barcoded 5' primer along with a J-beta primer mix. TCRdb reprocessed the 5' RACE reads via MiXCR and lists one record per CDR3 protein. The sample holds approximately 1,700,000 distinct CDR3 sequences, 39% seen once. The germline V gene has CDR1 LGHNA and CDR2 YSLEER. This CDR3 spans 16 amino acids. Trimming took 0 bases from V and 2 from J, leaving 14 bases between them. This chain links TRBV4-3 with TRBJ2-7; tentatively, D is TRBD1 or TRBD2 (5 bases each). This TCR derives from a human donor in good health. Sample: blood. CDR3 sequence reads: CASSQDGGRIAYEQYF. Written as DNA, the CDR3 is TGCGCCAGCAGCCAAGATGGGGGTAGGATTGCCTACGAGCAGTACTTC.